Included here is one T cell receptor beta chain sequence, with context. Its cognate antigen is unknown. Trimming shortened V by 5 bases and J by 10 bases, and 21 bases separated the two germline ends. CDR3 length: 15 amino acids. Germline V gene data show CDR1 as KGHSH and CDR2 as LQKENI. The data derive from a study of shared clonotypes between healthy human individuals. Study-level background: Three plates were used per donor for CD4 naive, three for CD4 memory, two for CD8 naive and one for CD8 memory.

Study-wide results and caveats: Rarefaction indicated that sorted-subset sequencing remained incomplete although depth was large. Generation of non-shared clonotypes was less probable than generation of clonotypes shared by all four donors. In a handful of donors, about 5% of naive CD4 clonotypes appeared in common.

Data came from immunoSEQ multiplex PCR; TCRdb stores just in-frame clones and leaves some out. The table records about 380,000 clones, about 96% of them present only once. J is TRBJ2-1 and V is TRBV18; D possibly corresponds to TRBD1 (5 bases). The sequenced sample was memory CD8+ T cells sorted from blood. The subset was: CD45RO+ cells pooled with CCR7-negative TemRA cells. The clonotype originates from a man aged 30 to 45 in good health. The CDR3 protein is CASSFDSTPYGEQFF. The DNA of the CDR3 is TGTGCCAGCTCATTCGACAGTACCCCCTACGGGGAGCAGTTCTTC.